Shown below are 7 T cell receptor beta chains from a single sample sequenced in a study of T cells in Graves' hyperthyroidism and ophthalmopathy. Amplified TCR beta CDR3 regions derived from RNA transcripts. The TCR CDR3 first-round RT-PCR relied on the HTBI primer set. TCRdb re-analysed the multiplex PCR reads in MiXCR, keeping a single row per CDR3 protein. Found here are 75,000 to 100,000 distinct CDR3 sequences, 51% of them singletons; the top ten hold around 27%. Specimen: blood. The receptors stem from a woman aged 40 to 50 with Graves' hyperthyroidism.

In this sample, this clonotype turned up many times. V usage is TRBV9 and J usage is TRBJ2-3; perhaps TRBD2 as D (5 bases). CDR1 is SGDLS, CDR2 YYNGEE, per germline. The CDR3 extends over 13 amino acids. V lost 2 bases and J lost 2, with 6 bases in between. CDR3 protein: CASSVGNTDTQYF. CDR3 DNA: TGTGCCAGCAGCGTCGGGAACACAGATACGCAGTATTTT. Using reference TRBV9 and TRBJ2-3 for the parts outside the CDR3, the full variable domain is DSGVTQTPKHLITATGQRVTLRCSPRSGDLSVYWYQQSLDQGLQFLIQYYNGEERAKGNILERFSAQQFPDLHSELNLSSLELGDSALYFCASSVGNTDTQYFGPGTRLTVL.

Note on this clonotype: The DNA is omitted, as the CDR3 cannot be located on it reliably, and the CDR3 follows TCRdb's listing. The V and J genes are TRBV7-2 and TRBJ1-2; the D call in the table, TRBD1, was not verified against the DNA. Germline CDR1 SGHTA, CDR2 FQGNSA. The CDR3 sequence runs 19 residues, both termini included. CDR3 amino acids: CASSFYICSADGQGSGYTF.

The genes are TRBV14 and TRBJ1-6, with D possibly being TRBD1 (5 bases). The germline CDR1 and CDR2 sequences are SGHDN and FVKESK. The CDR3 extends over 16 amino acids. V shed 0 bases and J shed 3 bases, with 9 bases lying between them. This CDR3 is CASSQEGTVYNSPLHF. The CDR3 coding sequence is TGTGCCAGCAGCCAAGAAGGGACCGTCTATAATTCACCCCTCCACTTT.

V gene TRBV25-1 combines with J gene TRBJ1-2; TRBD1 might be the D (6 bases). The CDR3 consists of 13 residues. Germline CDR1 reads MGHDK; CDR2 reads SYGVNS. The CDR3 protein is CARMTGLHRGYTF. The CDR3 region has the DNA TGTGCTAGGATGACAGGTCTCCACAGAGGCTACACCTTC.

This clonotype was counted ten times or more. The chain uses TRBV29-1 and TRBJ2-6; D gene unclear. The germline V and J ends were trimmed by 3 bases and 1 base, with 7 bases remaining between them. The CDR3 sequence is 14 residues long. Germline CDR1 reads SQVTM; CDR2 reads ANQGSEA. This CDR3 is CSVEVASGANVLTF. The CDR3 nucleotides are TGCAGCGTTGAGGTAGCTTCTGGGGCCAACGTCCTGACTTTC.

V is TRBV7-2 and J is TRBJ2-5; 14 nucleotides agree with TRBD2. Germline V lookup: CDR1 SGHTA, CDR2 FQGNSA. The CDR3 is 16 amino acids. V was pared by 7 bases and J by 1 base, with 5 bases of the junction left unmatched. CDR3 residues: CASTLGLAGGQETQYF. The CDR3 DNA follows: TGTGCCAGCACCCTAGGACTAGCGGGAGGCCAAGAGACCCAGTACTTC.

The chain joins TRBV6-5 to TRBJ2-3, with D perhaps assigned TRBD1 or TRBD2 (5 bases each). From germline, CDR1 is MNHEY and CDR2 SVGAGI. The CDR3 covers 14 residues. Trimming pared 5 bases from V and 4 bases from J, leaving 13 bases between. The CDR3 nucleotides read TGTGCCAGCAGTCTTTCTGGGGGAGCAGATACGCAGTATTTT. It yields the protein CASSLSGGADTQYF.